This record looks at one T cell receptor beta chain sequence and its context. Antigen unknown. The CDR3 spans 14 residues. V gave up 3 bases and J gave up 5 bases, with 14 bases separating them. Germline loops: CDR1 ENHRY, CDR2 SYGVKD. Sequenced by immunoSEQ multiplex PCR; TCRdb stores in-frame clones only, minus some. The sample consists of 6,200 or so clones, about 91% of them appearing once. This sample is part of a study of T cells in localized non-small cell lung cancer. Study results and caveats: Appearances in adjacent lung were noted for a median 57 of the top 100 tumor clones. There was an association of higher blood T cell density with longer overall survival. Heterogeneity remains possible because sequencing was limited to only one tumor region. Clonality of T cells reached its maximum in uninvolved adjacent lung, surpassing tumor.

The input for sequencing was peripheral blood, taken before any cancer treatment. This sequence originates from a male donor at least 60 years old with stage I lung adenocarcinoma. The J gene is TRBJ2-7, the V gene TRBV10-3; no clear D gene. The chain's CDR3 is CAISEDNRNNEQYF. DNA for the CDR3: TGTGCCATCAGTGAAGACAACCGTAACAACGAGCAGTACTTC.